This T cell receptor (beta chain) was obtained from a study of OX40 agonist ivuxolimab in advanced cancers. Study as a whole: All patients had ivuxolimab intravenously every 2 weeks at 0.01 to 10 mg/kg. Partial responses occurred in three patients (one hepatocellular carcinoma, two cutaneous melanoma). Study findings and constraints: Averaging showed that CD8+ T cells had more expanded clones than CD4+ did.

No patient had autoimmune disease or received systemic immunosuppression. Profiling relied on immunoSEQ multiplex PCR, and the TCRdb table lists in-frame clones only, not all of them. The data hold 80,000 or so clones, with roughly 91% observed a single time. About this clone itself: The antigen is undetermined.

Germline V gene data show CDR1 as SGHAT and CDR2 as FQNNGV. Losses at the gene ends were 6 bases for V and 6 bases for J; bases not matched to a gene: 9. This CDR3 contains 15 residues. This clonotype was obtained from an adult with an advanced solid tumor such as melanoma, head and neck, liver or kidney cancer. Source: CD4+ or CD8+ T cells sorted from blood, taken in a trial of the OX40 agonist ivuxolimab. The chain combines TRBV11-2 with TRBJ2-5; 11 bases agree with TRBD2. The chain's CDR3 is CASSYSGGAWKTQYF. CDR3 DNA: TGTGCCAGCAGTTATAGCGGGGGGGCCTGGAAGACCCAGTACTTC.